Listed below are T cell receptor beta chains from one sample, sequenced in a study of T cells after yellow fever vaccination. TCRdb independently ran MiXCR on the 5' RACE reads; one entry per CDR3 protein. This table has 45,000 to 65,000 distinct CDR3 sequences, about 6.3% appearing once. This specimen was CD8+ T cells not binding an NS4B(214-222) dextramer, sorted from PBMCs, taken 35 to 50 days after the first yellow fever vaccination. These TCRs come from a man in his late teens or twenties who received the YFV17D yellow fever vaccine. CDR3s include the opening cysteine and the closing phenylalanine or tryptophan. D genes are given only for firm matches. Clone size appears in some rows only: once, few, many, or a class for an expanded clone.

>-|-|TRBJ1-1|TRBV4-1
CASSQSGGRPETEAFF
TGCGCCAGCAGCCAATCGGGTGGTCGCCCAGAAACTGAAGCTTTCTTT
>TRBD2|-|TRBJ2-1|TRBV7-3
CASSKLAGAYNEQFF
TGTGCCAGCAGCAAACTAGCGGGGGCTTACAATGAGCAGTTCTTC
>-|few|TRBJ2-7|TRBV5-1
CASSLAGSRGDLAYEQYF
TGCGCCAGCAGCTTGGCGGGGAGTAGGGGCGATCTCGCCTACGAGCAGTACTTC
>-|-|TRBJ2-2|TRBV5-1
CASSSRRGGSGELFF
TGTGCCAGCAGCTCTAGGCGGGGCGGTTCCGGGGAGCTGTTTTTT
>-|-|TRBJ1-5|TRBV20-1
CSARVRSGGTGPNQPQHF
TGCAGTGCTAGAGTTCGTTCGGGGGGAACCGGGCCAAATCAGCCCCAGCATTTT
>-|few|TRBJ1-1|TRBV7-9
CASSYILNTEAFF
TGTGCCAGCAGCTATATATTGAACACTGAAGCTTTCTTT
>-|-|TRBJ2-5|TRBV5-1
CASSPGDGPETQYF
TGCGCCAGCAGCCCAGGTGACGGCCCGGAGACCCAGTACTTC
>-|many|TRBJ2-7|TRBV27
CASSFDEGPYEQYF
TGTGCCAGCAGTTTTGATGAGGGGCCCTACGAGCAGTACTTC
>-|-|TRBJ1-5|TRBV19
CASSLSGGSNQPQHF
TGTGCCAGTAGTTTGAGCGGGGGAAGCAATCAGCCCCAGCATTTT
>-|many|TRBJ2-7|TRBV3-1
CASSQVNLGGSYEQYF
TGTGCCAGCAGCCAAGTTAATCTAGGAGGGTCCTACGAGCAGTACTTC
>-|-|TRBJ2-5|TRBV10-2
CASTTVQGGGETQYF
TGCGCCAGCACCACGGTTCAGGGGGGAGGAGAGACCCAGTACTTC
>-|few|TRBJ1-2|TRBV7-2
CASSLPDTRYTF
TGTGCCAGCAGCTTACCTGACACGCGCTACACCTTC
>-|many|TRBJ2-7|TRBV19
CATQDTNGYEQYF
TGTGCCACCCAAGACACCAACGGCTACGAGCAGTACTTC
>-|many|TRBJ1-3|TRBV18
CASSPYTGTFGNTIYF
TGTGCCAGCTCACCCTATACAGGGACGTTTGGAAACACCATATATTTT
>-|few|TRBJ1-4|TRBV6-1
CASSPGGSQVLEKLFF
TGTGCCAGCAGTCCCGGGGGGTCTCAAGTACTTGAAAAACTGTTTTTT
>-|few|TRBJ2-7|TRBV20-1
CSARGRYYYEQYF
TGCAGTGCTAGGGGCAGGTACTACTACGAGCAGTACTTC
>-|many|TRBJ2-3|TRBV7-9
CASFERSTDTQYF
TGTGCCAGCTTCGAGCGTAGCACAGATACGCAGTATTTT
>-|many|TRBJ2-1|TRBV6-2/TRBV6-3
CASSPSVNEQFF
TGTGCCAGCAGTCCATCCGTCAATGAGCAGTTCTTC
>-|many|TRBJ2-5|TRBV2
CASTGGLAFQETQYF
TGTGCCAGCACGGGTGGCCTAGCGTTCCAAGAGACCCAGTACTTC
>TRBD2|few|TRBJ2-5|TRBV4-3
CASSQESGGETQYF
TGCGCCAGCAGCCAAGAGAGCGGGGGAGAGACCCAGTACTTC
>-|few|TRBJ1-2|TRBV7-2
CASSLTGTVNYGYTF
TGTGCCAGCAGCTTGACCGGGACGGTTAACTATGGCTACACCTTC
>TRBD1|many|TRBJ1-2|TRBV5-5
CASSLVGGTDGYTF
TGTGCCAGCAGCTTGGTTGGGGGGACAGATGGCTACACCTTC